Below, 18 T cell receptor beta chains from the same sample are listed, as sequenced in a study of human CD8 memory T cell subsets. Generation of TCR beta libraries used UMI-labeled 5' RACE. TCRdb processed the 5' RACE reads again and assigns one entry to each CDR3 protein, with no DNA. This sample's clone table lists more than 7,500 distinct CDR3 sequences. The sample was CD8+ T cells from PBMCs. These receptors originate from a human donor in good health.

The chain carries TRBV4-3 and TRBJ2-7; TCRdb's D gene call, TRBD1, goes unchecked for lack of DNA. The CDR3 contains 16 residues. The germline CDR1 and CDR2 sequences are LGHNA and YSLEER. This CDR3 reads CASSQGRAGQGYEQYF.

The CDR3 reads CASSYSIRNYGYTF. This rearrangement joins TRBV6-2 or TRBV6-3 to TRBJ1-2. The CDR3 is made up of 14 amino acids. From germline, CDR1 is MNHEY and CDR2 SVGEGT.

The chain uses TRBV4-1 and TRBJ2-7; TCRdb's D call, TRBD1, is unchecked because there is no DNA. CDR3 length: 13 amino acids. In germline, CDR1 is MGHRA, CDR2 YSYEKL. The CDR3 here is CASSPGNSAEQYF.

This clonotype shows up as medium-sized (0.01 to 0.1%) by frequency. The V and J genes are TRBV11-2 and TRBJ1-1. Germline CDR1 SGHAT, CDR2 FQNNGV. The CDR3 length is 16 residues. The CDR3 is CASSLDSGYSNTEAFF.

This rearrangement joins TRBV7-8 to TRBJ1-6. This CDR3 region has 18 residues. Germline V gives CDR1 SGHVS, CDR2 FQNEAQ. The CDR3 here is CASSLYRFRSSYNSPLHF.

The V gene is TRBV3-1, the J gene TRBJ2-7; no DNA is available, so the TRBD1 call from TCRdb remains unchecked. Germline loops: CDR1 LGHDT, CDR2 YNNKEL (reference sequence). The CDR3 is made up of 16 amino acids. The CDR3 sequence is CASSQGVLDRGAEQYF.

The V gene is TRBV29-1, the J gene TRBJ2-1; absent DNA, TCRdb's TRBD1 call cannot be checked. CDR1 is SQVTM and CDR2 is ANQGSEA in the germline V gene. The CDR3 sequence is 16 residues long. The CDR3 sequence is CSILPTGTGAYNEQFF.

This rearrangement joins TRBV4-3 to TRBJ2-3; the TCRdb D gene call, TRBD2, has no DNA to confirm it. CDR3 length equals 16 residues. Germline CDR1 and CDR2: LGHNA and YSLEER. CDR3 residues: CASSQTSGGTADTQYF.

This clonotype is deemed medium-sized (0.01 to 0.1%) by its frequency. V and J are TRBV6-2 or TRBV6-3 and TRBJ2-1; the TCRdb D gene call, TRBD1, has no DNA to confirm it. Germline V CDR1 and CDR2: MNHEY, SVGEGT. The CDR3 contains 13 residues. Here the CDR3 reads CASSSPPGNEQFF.

The chain combines TRBV24-1 with TRBJ2-2; TCRdb proposes TRBD1, but this gene call is untestable without DNA. The CDR3 contains 14 residues. Per germline, CDR1 KGHDR and CDR2 SFDVKD. Here the CDR3 reads CATKGTGDTGELFF.

V and J are TRBV7-9 and TRBJ2-7; TCRdb's D call, TRBD1, is unchecked because there is no DNA. Germline CDR1 reads SEHNR; CDR2 reads FQNEAQ (reference sequence). This CDR3 has 14 amino acids. The CDR3 loop reads CASSVRDRVHEQYF.

The chain is built from TRBV7-9 and TRBJ1-1; there is no DNA to check the TCRdb D call of TRBD1. Germline CDR1 SEHNR, CDR2 FQNEAQ (reference sequence). The CDR3 has 14 residues. The CDR3 here is CASSLGQSHTEAFF.

The rearrangement uses TRBV20-1 and TRBJ2-1. This CDR3 has 13 residues. The germline gives CDR1 DFQATT, CDR2 SNEGSKA (reference sequence). The CDR3 sequence: CSARERSDNEQFF.

By frequency, this clonotype is medium-sized. CDR3 sequence reads: CSVDGTGANTGELFF. The rearrangement joins TRBV29-1 to TRBJ2-2; TCRdb's D call of TRBD1 is untestable without DNA. This CDR3 is built from 15 residues. Germline V CDR1 and CDR2: SQVTM, ANQGSEA.

The V call is TRBV6-2 or TRBV6-3, the J call TRBJ2-7; the D call of TRBD2 rests on TCRdb alone, since no DNA is present to check it. The CDR3 runs to 16 residues. CDR1 is MNHEY, CDR2 SVGEGT, per germline. The CDR3: CASSYGFDGPSNEQYF.

The chain carries TRBV5-6 and TRBJ2-7; lacking DNA, the TRBD1 call made by TCRdb goes unchecked. The CDR3 has 14 residues. In germline, CDR1 is SGHDT, CDR2 YYEEEE. CDR3 sequence reads: CASSLQDWSYEQYF.

The chain has TRBV5-6 and TRBJ2-7; TCRdb picks TRBD2, but there is no DNA to check that call. The CDR3 spans 15 residues. Germline V gives CDR1 SGHDT, CDR2 YYEEEE. The CDR3 sequence is CASSFLAGPSYEQYF.

CDR3 loop: CASSEYGETDTQYF. This chain joins TRBV25-1 and TRBJ2-3. CDR3 length: 14 amino acids. Germline CDR1 reads MGHDK; CDR2 reads SYGVNS.